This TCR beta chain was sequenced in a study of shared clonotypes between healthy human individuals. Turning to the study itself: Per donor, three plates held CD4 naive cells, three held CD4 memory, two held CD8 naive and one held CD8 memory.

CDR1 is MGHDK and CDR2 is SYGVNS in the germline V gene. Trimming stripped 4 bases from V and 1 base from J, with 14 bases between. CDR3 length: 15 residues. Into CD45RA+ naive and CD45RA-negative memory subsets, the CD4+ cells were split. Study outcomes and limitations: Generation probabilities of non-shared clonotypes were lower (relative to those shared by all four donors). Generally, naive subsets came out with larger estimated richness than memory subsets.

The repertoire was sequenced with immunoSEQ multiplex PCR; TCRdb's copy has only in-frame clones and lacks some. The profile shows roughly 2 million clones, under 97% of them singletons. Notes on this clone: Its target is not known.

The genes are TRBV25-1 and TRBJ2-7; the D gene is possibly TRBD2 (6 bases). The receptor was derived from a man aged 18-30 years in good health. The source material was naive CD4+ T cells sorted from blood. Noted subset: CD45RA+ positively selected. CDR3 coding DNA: TGTGCCAGCAGTGCCTGGAGGGATACATCCTACGAGCAGTACTTC. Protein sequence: CASSAWRDTSYEQYF.